One and the same sample provided the 29 T cell receptor beta chains below, sequenced in a study of blood T cell repertoires in COVID-19. The data were produced by immunoSEQ multiplex PCR, yet TCRdb's version contains in-frame clones alone and is incomplete. Among around 170,000 clones listed, around 83% were seen once. Sequences were obtained from peripheral blood. The receptors were sampled from a woman between 40 and 55 years old with acute or convalescent COVID-19.

The V gene is TRBV3-1 (or the pseudogene TRBV3-2), the J gene TRBJ2-2; 9 nucleotides align to TRBD2. Trimming at V came to 4 bases and at J to 0 bases, leaving 0 bases not matched to a gene. The CDR3 spans 15 residues. In germline, CDR1 is LGHDT, CDR2 YNNKEL (reference sequence). The CDR3 DNA reads TGTGCCAGCAGCCTAGCGGGGGCGAACACCGGGGAGCTGTTTTTT. This encodes CASSLAGANTGELFF.

The chain combines TRBV3-1 (or the pseudogene TRBV3-2) with TRBJ1-5; a possible D gene is TRBD1 (5 bases). The CDR3 contains 12 residues. CDR1 is LGHDT, CDR2 YNNKEL, per germline (reference sequence). Trimming cost V 4 bases and J 13 bases, with 14 bases left between them. CDR3 DNA: TGTGCCAGCAGCCCCGTCGGAGGGGTTCAGCATTTT. This codes for CASSPVGGVQHF.

The chain recombines TRBV28 with TRBJ1-2, with 9 bases identical to TRBD1. The ends lost 8 bases at V and 5 bases at J; junction bases unmatched: 3. The CDR3 totals 12 residues. CDR1 and CDR2 (germline): MDHEN, SYDVKM. CDR3 nucleotide sequence: TGTGCCAGCCAGGGACAGGGTTATGGCTACACCTTC. Encoded protein: CASQGQGYGYTF.

V usage is TRBV7-6 and J usage is TRBJ1-5; D remains unclear. Germline V lookup: CDR1 SGHVS, CDR2 FNYEAQ. Between the trimmed V and J ends, which lost 5 bases and 0 bases, there was a span of 8 bases. The CDR3 extends over 14 amino acids. The CDR3, as DNA: TGTGCCAGCAGCCCGGGGTATAGCAATCAGCCCCAGCATTTT. Amino acid sequence: CASSPGYSNQPQHF.

The chain carries TRBV6-5 and TRBJ2-7; a possible D gene is TRBD1 (5 bases). Germline V lookup: CDR1 MNHEY, CDR2 SVGAGI. The V gene lost 5 bases and the J gene lost 6 bases, with 17 bases spanning the gap. This CDR3 is built from 14 residues. The DNA for the CDR3 is TGTGCCAGCAGTCCCATAATGACAGTTATCGAGCAGTACTTC. Its translation: CASSPIMTVIEQYF.

The chain joins TRBV28 to TRBJ2-1; 13 nucleotides line up with TRBD2. Germline-derived CDR1 and CDR2 are MDHEN and SYDVKM. CDR3 length: 16 amino acids. V lost 10 bases to trimming and J lost 5 bases; unmatched junction nucleotides: 11. The CDR3, as DNA: TGTGCCACAGTGGATACCGGGACTAGCGGGAACAATGAGCAGTTCTTC. Translating gives CATVDTGTSGNNEQFF. Filled out from reference TRBV28 and TRBJ2-1, the complete variable domain reads DVKVTQSSRYLVKRTGEKVFLECVQDMDHENMFWYRQDPGLGLRLIYFSYDVKMKEKGDIPEGYSVSREKKERFSLILESASTNQTSMYLCATVDTGTSGNNEQFFGPGTRLTVL.

V usage is TRBV18 and J usage is TRBJ2-5, with 10 positions matching TRBD1. The trim removed 6 bases at V and 5 bases at J, leaving 6 bases unmatched. The CDR3 is 14 amino acids. The germline gives CDR1 KGHSH, CDR2 LQKENI. CDR3 sequence reads: CASSPTGGWETQYF. The CDR3 nucleotides are TGTGCCAGCTCGCCGACAGGGGGCTGGGAGACCCAGTACTTC.

This clone was counted a few times. V usage is TRBV6-5 and J usage is TRBJ2-1; 11 nucleotides line up with TRBD2. The J segment lost 4 bases and the V segment lost 6 bases, leaving 5 bases of the junction unmatched. Per the germline V gene, CDR1 is MNHEY and CDR2 is SVGAGI. This CDR3 has 15 residues. CDR3 sequence (DNA): TGTGCCAGCAGCTGGACTAGCGGGCCTTACAATGAGCAGTTCTTC. Translating it yields CASSWTSGPYNEQFF.

The gene calls are TRBV12-5 and TRBJ1-2, with 9 bases that match TRBD1. This CDR3 comprises 15 residues. CDR1 and CDR2 from the germline V gene are LGHNT and FRNRAP. After removal of 6 bases from V and 1 base from J, the junction contained 6 bases not matched to a gene. The chain's CDR3 is CASGLDRGFNYGYTF. CDR3 sequence (DNA): TGTGCTAGTGGACTGGACAGGGGCTTTAACTATGGCTACACCTTC.

V usage is TRBV7-2 and J usage is TRBJ2-1; tentatively, D is TRBD2 (6 bases). The CDR3 length is 12 residues. V was clipped by 3 bases and J by 13 bases, with 13 bases between them. Germline V lookup: CDR1 SGHTA, CDR2 FQGNSA. CDR3 coding DNA: TGTGCCAGCAGCTTTGTGAGGGACTCCCAGTTCTTC. Protein product: CASSFVRDSQFF.

This clone is a singleton in its sample. This rearrangement joins TRBV3-1 (or the pseudogene TRBV3-2) to TRBJ2-7, with D tentatively TRBD1 (5 bases). V was pared by 3 bases and J by 3 bases, with 15 bases between. The length of the CDR3 is 15 residues. Germline CDR1 is LGHDT and CDR2 is YNNKEL (reference sequence). CDR3 sequence reads: CASSHGTGRIYEQYF. The CDR3 nucleotides read TGTGCCAGCAGCCATGGAACAGGCAGGATCTACGAGCAGTACTTC.

The V gene is TRBV7-9, the J gene TRBJ2-7, with TRBD2 matching 13 bases. Germline CDR1 is SEHNR and CDR2 is FQNEAQ (reference sequence). V gave up 5 bases and J gave up 2 bases; unmatched junction bases: 9. The CDR3 is 17 residues long. CDR3 sequence reads: CASSTPWTSGSPYEQYF. CDR3 DNA: TGTGCCAGCAGCACCCCGTGGACTAGCGGGAGCCCCTACGAGCAGTACTTC.

This clone has a handful of counts. V is TRBV6-5 and J is TRBJ1-2, with 8 bases matching TRBD1. Germline-derived CDR1 and CDR2 are MNHEY and SVGAGI. This CDR3 has 12 residues. V trimming: 6 bases; J trimming: 7 bases; junction bases outside the gene matches: 4. The CDR3 is CASSWTGSGYTF. The CDR3 DNA is TGTGCCAGCAGCTGGACAGGGAGTGGCTACACCTTC.

V usage is TRBV2 and J usage is TRBJ1-5; no firm D call. V was shortened by 8 bases and J by 0 bases, with 14 bases between the two germline ends. The CDR3 consists of 15 residues. Germline values: CDR1 SNHLY, CDR2 FYNNEI. The CDR3 here is CASDPAGFSNQPQHF. The CDR3, as DNA: TGTGCCAGCGACCCAGCCGGGTTTAGCAATCAGCCCCAGCATTTT.

Ten or more counts support this clone. This chain joins TRBV28 and TRBJ2-5; 9 positions match TRBD2. The germline V gene encodes CDR1 MDHEN and CDR2 SYDVKM. The CDR3 is 15 residues long. V was pared by 3 bases and J by 4 bases, with 6 bases of the junction left unmatched. Here the CDR3 DNA reads TGTGCCAGCAGTTTCCGCGGGAGGGCCGGAGAGACCCAGTACTTC. Residues: CASSFRGRAGETQYF.

This sequence joins TRBV27 and TRBJ1-1, with 8 nucleotides matching TRBD1. After removal of 6 bases from V and 1 base from J, the junction contained 7 bases not matched to a gene. Germline CDR1 and CDR2: MNHEY and SMNVEV (reference sequence). The CDR3 is 15 residues long. The CDR3 protein is CASSSLGQANTEAFF. The CDR3 DNA follows: TGTGCCAGCAGCTCCCTGGGACAGGCGAACACTGAAGCTTTCTTT.

The chain has TRBV28 and TRBJ1-5; maybe TRBD1 (5 bases). Germline CDR1 reads MDHEN; CDR2 reads SYDVKM. CDR3 size: 12 residues. Trimming took off 7 bases at V and 6 bases at J, with 10 bases between the two ends. CDR3 nucleotide sequence: TGTGCCAGCAATTCAGGGTCTCAGCCCCAGCATTTT. It specifies CASNSGSQPQHF.

The chain has TRBV7-3 and TRBJ2-3, with TRBD2 matching over 10 bases. CDR3 length equals 17 residues. V lost 2 bases and J lost 2; bases outside the gene matches: 7. CDR1 SGHTA and CDR2 FQGTGA come from the germline V gene. CDR3 coding DNA: TGTGCCAGCAGCTTATTCGCTAGCGGGGGAACCACAGATACGCAGTATTTT. Translated: CASSLFASGGTTDTQYF.

V usage is TRBV12-3 or TRBV12-4 and J usage is TRBJ1-4; D remains ambiguous. V was pared by 6 bases and J by 4 bases, with 9 bases between. The CDR3 runs 13 residues. CDR3 DNA sequence: TGTGCCAGCAGACTCCGGGGTAATGAAAAACTGTTTTTT. Its protein product is CASRLRGNEKLFF.

The chain combines TRBV7-9 with TRBJ1-1; 8 nucleotides match TRBD1. Trimming took 4 bases from V and 4 from J; bases not matched to a gene: 5. The germline gives CDR1 SEHNR, CDR2 FQNEAQ (reference sequence). The CDR3 consists of 14 residues. The CDR3 bases are TGTGCCAGCAGCTGGGGACAGGTTTCCACTGAAGCTTTCTTT. Translating it yields CASSWGQVSTEAFF.

The genes are TRBV2 and TRBJ2-5; 9 bases align to TRBD1. The CDR3 contains 14 residues. The junction had 10 bases not matched to a gene; V was cut back by 8 bases and J by 6 bases. Germline V CDR1 and CDR2: SNHLY, FYNNEI. Here the CDR3 reads CASEGTGSVKTQYF. For the CDR3, the DNA is TGTGCCAGCGAAGGGACAGGGTCGGTTAAGACCCAGTACTTC.

The chain couples TRBV28 to TRBJ2-6; no firm D call. V lost 4 bases, J lost 0 bases, and 7 bases lay in between. The CDR3 length is 15 residues. Germline V gives CDR1 MDHEN, CDR2 SYDVKM. Here the CDR3 reads CASSYKSSGANVLTF. In DNA form, the CDR3 reads TGTGCCAGCAGTTATAAGAGCTCTGGGGCCAACGTCCTGACTTTC.

The chain employs TRBV5-1 and TRBJ2-5; 7 bases align to TRBD2. Per germline, CDR1 SGHRS and CDR2 YFSETQ. The V and J ends lost 0 bases and 5 bases, in that order; junction bases with no gene match: 10. This CDR3 has 16 residues. As DNA, the CDR3 is TGCGCCAGCAGCTTGGCCGGGGGTAGCGGGCTTGAGACCCAGTACTTC. Translation gives CASSLAGGSGLETQYF.

CDR3 sequence (DNA): TGTGCCAGCAGTTTCAGGGCGAGAGAGACCCAGTACTTC. This sequence encodes CASSFRARETQYF. This rearrangement joins TRBV27 to TRBJ2-5; tentative D call: TRBD1 (5 bases). From germline, CDR1 is MNHEY and CDR2 SMNVEV (reference sequence). The CDR3 contains 13 residues. V was trimmed by 3 bases and J by 4 bases, leaving 9 bases between them.

In its sample, this clone is medium-sized. This chain uses TRBV6-1 with TRBJ1-4; D perhaps matches TRBD1 (5 bases). The CDR3 has 14 residues. With 2 bases removed from V and 7 bases from J, the gap between germline ends came to 11 bases. The V gene's germline CDR1 is MNHNS and CDR2 SASEGT. CDR3 sequence (DNA): TGTGCCAGCAGTGAACCGGGGGACGTTGAAAAACTGTTTTTT. Translating gives CASSEPGDVEKLFF.

This sequence joins TRBV6-1 and TRBJ2-7, with TRBD2 matching over 8 bases. Germline CDR1 and CDR2: MNHNS and SASEGT. The CDR3 sequence is 14 residues long. After removal of 3 bases from V and 6 bases from J, the junction contained 7 bases not matched to a gene. CDR3 residues: CASSDWGGGPEQYF. CDR3 DNA sequence: TGTGCCAGCAGTGATTGGGGCGGGGGGCCCGAGCAGTACTTC.

The chain combines TRBV2 with TRBJ2-3; D is unclear. This CDR3 spans 12 amino acids. Per the germline V gene, CDR1 is SNHLY and CDR2 is FYNNEI. Trimming removed 6 bases at V and 2 bases at J, with 6 bases between. This CDR3 reads CASSPTTDTQYF. In DNA, the CDR3 is TGTGCCAGCAGCCCTACCACAGATACGCAGTATTTT. The full variable domain, its missing parts supplied by reference TRBV2 and TRBJ2-3, is EPEVTQTPSHQVTQMGQEVILRCVPISNHLYFYWYRQILGQKVEFLVSFYNNEISEKSEIFDDQFSVERPDGSNFTLKIRSTKLEDSAMYFCASSPTTDTQYFGPGTRLTVL.

The chain is built from TRBV27 and TRBJ1-2; 12 nucleotides match TRBD1. Germline loops: CDR1 MNHEY, CDR2 SMNVEV (reference sequence). V shed 6 bases and J 7 bases; nucleotides not matched to a gene: 9. CDR3 length: 15 residues. CDR3 protein: CASSPVGTGGFGYTF. Here the CDR3 DNA reads TGTGCCAGCAGCCCTGTAGGGACAGGGGGCTTTGGCTACACCTTC.

V and J are TRBV6-5 and TRBJ1-2; 9 bases agree with TRBD1. Trimming cost V 2 bases and J 6 bases; bases outside gene matches: 1. Per germline, CDR1 MNHEY and CDR2 SVGAGI. CDR3 size: 13 residues. CDR3 DNA sequence: TGTGCCAGCAGTTACGGGACAGGGAATGGCTACACCTTC. It specifies CASSYGTGNGYTF.